The next 26 T cell receptor beta chains were all read from a single sample in a study of T-cell reconstitution after alpha-beta-depleted transplantation in children. The authors prepared the TCRbeta library with unique molecular identifiers. TCRdb recomputed calls from the PCR reads with MiXCR, one row per CDR3 protein. This table holds about 420,000 distinct CDR3 sequences, around 16% found once. Source: PBMCs, mostly from graft donor cells, taken 360 days after TCRalphabeta/CD19-depleted stem cell transplant. Every receptor here comes from a boy younger than two who had a stem cell transplant for Wiskott-Aldrich syndrome, so the T cells may come from the graft donor.

In this sample, this clonotype turned up a few times. This sequence joins TRBV6-2 or TRBV6-3 and TRBJ2-2; perhaps TRBD2 as D (5 bases). V was pared by 0 bases and J by 3 bases, with 11 bases between. Germline-derived CDR1 and CDR2 are MNHEY and SVGEGT. The CDR3 runs 16 residues. The chain's CDR3 is CASSYSKLRDTGELFF. The CDR3 DNA is TGTGCCAGCAGTTACTCGAAATTGCGGGACACCGGGGAGCTGTTTTTT.

This clonotype has only a few counts. The genes are TRBV12-3 or TRBV12-4 and TRBJ2-2; TRBD2 agrees at 8 bases. With 3 bases clipped from V and 3 bases from J, the junction kept 3 bases outside the gene matches. The CDR3 consists of 15 residues. As DNA, the CDR3 is TGTGCCAGCAGTTTGGGTAGCGGGGACACCGGGGAGCTGTTTTTT. Amino acids: CASSLGSGDTGELFF.

In this sample, this clonotype turned up a few times. V gene TRBV12-3 or TRBV12-4 combines with J gene TRBJ1-4, with a tentative D call TRBD1 (5 bases). V was cut by 6 bases and J by 7 bases, with 15 bases left in between. The CDR3 length is 14 residues. CDR3 coding DNA: TGTGCCAGCAGCTTGGCGGGGCTTAGTGAAAAACTGTTTTTT. This encodes CASSLAGLSEKLFF.

This clonotype was detected only a few times. This chain links TRBV6-1 with TRBJ2-1, with 12 positions matching TRBD2. V shed 6 bases, J shed 6 bases, and the junction held 6 bases outside the gene matches. Germline V gene data show CDR1 as MNHNS and CDR2 as SASEGT. The CDR3 length is 15 residues. CDR3 loop: CASSTSGRKSNEQFF. The CDR3 nucleotides read TGTGCCAGCAGCACTAGCGGGAGGAAGAGCAATGAGCAGTTCTTC.

The rearrangement links TRBV20-1 to TRBJ2-5, with TRBD2 matching over 14 bases. J gave up 0 bases and V 5 bases, and 8 bases lay outside the gene matches. CDR1 DFQATT and CDR2 SNEGSKA come from the germline V gene (reference sequence). The CDR3 runs to 17 residues. The CDR3 DNA is TGCAGTGCTCCCGGGACTAGCGGGAGTGGTCACCAAGAGACCCAGTACTTC. Translated, it gives CSAPGTSGSGHQETQYF.

This clonotype was detected ten times or more. V usage is TRBV20-1 and J usage is TRBJ1-6; D unclear. V gave up 1 base and J gave up 10 bases, with 14 bases separating them. The CDR3 sequence is 14 residues long. Germline V gene lookup returns CDR1 DFQATT and CDR2 SNEGSKA (reference sequence). In nucleotides, the CDR3 is TGCAGTGCTAGAGGCGACAAGGCAAGGTCACCCCTCCACTTT. Its translation: CSARGDKARSPLHF.

The genes are TRBV5-1 and TRBJ2-1, with 12 bases that match TRBD2. The length of the CDR3 is 17 residues. Germline loops: CDR1 SGHRS, CDR2 YFSETQ. V lost 2 bases and J lost 0; bases outside the gene matches: 3. CDR3 in DNA: TGCGCCAGCAGCTTTGGACTAGCGGGGATCTCCTACAATGAGCAGTTCTTC. Protein sequence: CASSFGLAGISYNEQFF.

This rearrangement joins TRBV5-1 to TRBJ2-5; D remains unclear. The CDR3 contains 16 residues. Germline values: CDR1 SGHRS, CDR2 YFSETQ. V dropped 2 bases and J dropped 2 bases, with 16 bases sitting between them. The DNA for the CDR3 is TGCGCCAGCAGCTTTGGGGTGGGGTCTATTCAAGAGACCCAGTACTTC. It codes for CASSFGVGSIQETQYF.

This clonotype appeared a few times. The chain combines TRBV5-1 with TRBJ2-6, with D uncertain. Germline lookup yields CDR1 SGHRS and CDR2 YFSETQ. CDR3 length: 17 amino acids. Deletions cut 0 bases from V and 0 bases from J, with 10 bases between. DNA of the CDR3: TGCGCCAGCAGCTTGGGGCAGTTAAACTCTGGGGCCAACGTCCTGACTTTC. Translating it yields CASSLGQLNSGANVLTF. The variable domain in full, completed from reference TRBV5-1 and TRBJ2-6, reads KAGVTQTPRYLIKTRGQQVTLSCSPISGHRSVSWYQQTPGQGLQFLFEYFSETQRNKGNFPGRFSGRQFSNSRSEMNVSTLELGDSALYLCASSLGQLNSGANVLTFGAGSRLTVL.

This clonotype was seen more than once but under ten times. This sequence joins TRBV29-1 and TRBJ2-2, with 11 bases fitting TRBD1. This CDR3 spans 14 amino acids. Trimming removed 4 bases from V and 6 bases from J; junction bases left unmatched: 4. Germline CDR1 reads SQVTM; CDR2 reads ANQGSEA. The CDR3 bases are TGCAGCGTTGGGACAGGGGGCGCCCCCGGGGAGCTGTTTTTT. Translation: CSVGTGGAPGELFF.

V gene TRBV27 combines with J gene TRBJ1-5; D perhaps matches TRBD1 (6 bases). Looked up from germline, CDR1 is MNHEY and CDR2 is SMNVEV (reference sequence). The CDR3 runs to 14 residues. Trimming removed 1 base at V and 7 bases at J, with 11 bases between. In DNA form, the CDR3 reads TGTGCCAGCAGTTTATGGGGGCCAGACCAGCCCCAGCATTTT. Translating it yields CASSLWGPDQPQHF.

This clonotype was counted ten times or more. The V call is TRBV3-1, the J call TRBJ2-7, with 10 positions matching TRBD2. Germline V gene sequence: CDR1 LGHDT, CDR2 YNNKEL (reference sequence). The junction had 7 bases not matched to a gene; V was cut back by 0 bases and J by 5 bases. The CDR3 contains 16 residues. The CDR3 reads CASSQDLLAGVNEQYF. The CDR3 coding sequence is TGTGCCAGCAGCCAAGATCTCCTAGCGGGAGTGAACGAGCAGTACTTC.

V usage is TRBV18 and J usage is TRBJ2-6; the D gene is possibly TRBD1 (5 bases). The CDR3 is 16 amino acids. Germline CDR1 is KGHSH and CDR2 is LQKENI. The V end lost 3 bases, the J end lost 4 bases, and 13 bases lay between the germline ends. The CDR3 coding sequence is TGTGCCAGCTCACCCACCAGGGTGAAAGGGGCCAACGTCCTGACTTTC. Translated: CASSPTRVKGANVLTF.

The chain couples TRBV5-1 to TRBJ1-1; weak D call: TRBD1 (5 bases). Trimming shortened V by 5 bases and J by 7 bases, and 12 bases separated the two germline ends. The germline gives CDR1 SGHRS, CDR2 YFSETQ. This CDR3 comprises 12 residues. CDR3: CASRGPSVEAFF. DNA of the CDR3: TGCGCCAGCAGGGGGCCGAGTGTTGAAGCTTTCTTT.

This clonotype has only a few counts. V gene TRBV20-1 combines with J gene TRBJ2-7, with a weak D call TRBD1 (5 bases). The V and J ends lost 0 bases and 6 bases respectively, with 12 bases between them. This CDR3 is 13 amino acids long. CDR1 is DFQATT, CDR2 SNEGSKA, per germline (reference sequence). DNA for the CDR3: TGCAGTGCTAGAGATCCGGCAGGGCGCGAGCAGTACTTC. This codes for CSARDPAGREQYF.

In this sample, this clonotype turned up a few times. The chain joins TRBV29-1 to TRBJ2-2, with a tentative D call TRBD2 (5 bases). The CDR3 runs to 16 residues. Germline CDR1 SQVTM, CDR2 ANQGSEA. The V end lost 4 bases, the J end lost 7 bases, and 22 bases lay between the germline ends. The CDR3 DNA reads as TGCAGCGTTGGTGGAGGACGAAGGGAAGACATCGGGGAGCTGTTTTTT. It codes for CSVGGGRREDIGELFF.

The chain joins TRBV12-3 or TRBV12-4 to TRBJ1-4; D is uncertain. V was shortened by 0 bases and J by 4 bases, with 9 bases between the two germline ends. This CDR3 spans 15 amino acids. Here the CDR3 DNA reads TGTGCCAGCAGTTTAGCGGGCAGAAGTAATGAAAAACTGTTTTTT. Translating it yields CASSLAGRSNEKLFF.

This chain connects TRBV29-1 to TRBJ2-7, with D maybe TRBD1 (5 bases). The germline V gene encodes CDR1 SQVTM and CDR2 ANQGSEA. Trimming took off 4 bases at V and 2 bases at J, with 12 bases between the two ends. The length of the CDR3 is 13 residues. The CDR3 spells CSVGAGPTYEQYF. The CDR3 DNA follows: TGCAGCGTTGGTGCAGGGCCAACCTACGAGCAGTACTTC.

This clonotype was seen only a few times. The chain combines TRBV5-1 with TRBJ1-1; 8 bases map to TRBD1. The trim removed 1 base at V and 2 bases at J, leaving 4 bases unmatched. CDR1 is SGHRS, CDR2 YFSETQ, per germline. This CDR3 comprises 15 residues. The CDR3 nucleotides are TGCGCCAGCAGCTTGCAGACAGGGGCCAACACTGAAGCTTTCTTT. As protein: CASSLQTGANTEAFF.

The V and J genes are TRBV10-3 and TRBJ2-3; 8 bases are shared with TRBD2. J was trimmed by 2 bases and V by 3 bases; bases with no gene match: 13. There are 18 residues in the CDR3. The germline gives CDR1 ENHRY, CDR2 SYGVKD. The chain's CDR3 is CAISEKPRIAGFTDTQYF. In DNA, the CDR3 is TGTGCCATCAGTGAAAAACCCCGCATAGCGGGGTTCACAGATACGCAGTATTTT.

This clonotype was seen more than once but under ten times. The gene calls are TRBV27 and TRBJ2-7; D uncertain. The CDR3 has 15 amino acids. Per germline, CDR1 MNHEY and CDR2 SMNVEV (reference sequence). With 2 bases removed from V and 0 bases from J, the gap between germline ends came to 11 bases. The CDR3 is CASSLSRVSSYEQYF. The CDR3 DNA reads TGTGCCAGCAGTTTAAGCCGGGTGAGCTCCTACGAGCAGTACTTC.

This clonotype was seen only a few times. The V call is TRBV9, the J call TRBJ2-3; perhaps TRBD1 as D (6 bases). This CDR3 contains 15 residues. V was shortened by 0 bases and J by 2 bases, with 10 bases between the two germline ends. Germline lookup yields CDR1 SGDLS and CDR2 YYNGEE. The CDR3 DNA follows: TGTGCCAGCAGCGTAGCCGGACAGCCCACAGATACGCAGTATTTT. It translates to CASSVAGQPTDTQYF.

In its sample, this clonotype was seen a few times. The chain joins TRBV6-5 to TRBJ1-2, with D possibly matching TRBD1 (5 bases). CDR1 is MNHEY, CDR2 SVGAGI, per germline. The V end was cut by 2 bases, the J end by 7 bases, with 14 bases between. There are 14 residues in the CDR3. CDR3 sequence reads: CASSYAGPGSGYTF. CDR3 nucleotides: TGTGCCAGCAGTTACGCGGGGCCAGGGAGTGGCTACACCTTC.

This clonotype has at least ten counts. The chain couples TRBV20-1 to TRBJ2-2, with D tentatively TRBD2 (6 bases). Germline-derived CDR1 and CDR2 are DFQATT and SNEGSKA (reference sequence). This CDR3 is built from 16 residues. The V gene lost 3 bases and the J gene lost 4 bases, with 18 bases spanning the gap. CDR3 region: CSASTSPITGTGELFF. CDR3 in DNA: TGCAGTGCTAGTACTAGCCCAATAACGGGCACCGGGGAGCTGTTTTTT.

J is TRBJ2-1 and V is TRBV3-1; D unresolved. Germline V lookup: CDR1 LGHDT, CDR2 YNNKEL (reference sequence). The CDR3 loop spans 15 amino acids. V dropped 2 bases and J dropped 5 bases, with 13 bases sitting between them. CDR3 in amino acids: CASSQTRHPDNEQFF. CDR3 sequence (DNA): TGTGCCAGCAGCCAAACAAGACACCCCGACAATGAGCAGTTCTTC.

This clonotype was counted between two and nine times. This chain links TRBV5-1 with TRBJ2-1; either TRBD1 or TRBD2 may fit D (5 bases each). The V and J ends lost 3 bases and 4 bases respectively, with 14 bases between them. CDR1 and CDR2 from the germline V gene are SGHRS and YFSETQ. This CDR3 has 15 amino acids. CDR3 region: CASSWEWGFYNEQFF. The CDR3 DNA reads TGCGCCAGCAGCTGGGAGTGGGGGTTTTACAATGAGCAGTTCTTC.